This T cell receptor (beta chain) comes out of a study of T cell changes during pregnancy in multiple sclerosis. V was clipped by 2 bases and J by 4 bases; unmatched bases: 6. The CDR3 consists of 17 residues. The germline V gene encodes CDR1 SNHLY and CDR2 FYNNEI. Generated by immunoSEQ multiplex PCR, the TCRdb table keeps only in-frame clones and is missing some. The repertoire holds fewer than 65,000 clones, roughly 91% seen once, with approximately 0.9% in the top ten. This clone was recorded only once. This sample comprised peripheral blood, obtained before pregnancy. The chain uses TRBV2 and TRBJ2-2, with 11 bases matching TRBD2. This TCR was sampled from a female donor with multiple sclerosis, enrolled in a pregnancy study. The CDR3, as DNA: TGTGCCAGCAGTGAACCTAGCGGGGGGACCCCCACCGGGGAGCTGTTTTTT. This gives the protein CASSEPSGGTPTGELFF.